The rows below give T cell receptor beta chains drawn from one sample of a study of T cell responses to AZD1222 COVID-19 vaccine. Only in-frame clones appear in the TCRdb table, and some are missing; sequencing was by immunoSEQ multiplex PCR. Of about 180,000 clones listed, around nine tenths are singletons. The sequencing used peripheral blood, collected on day 0 of AZD1222 vaccination. These receptors all stem from an adult in good health. CDR3s include the opening cysteine and the closing phenylalanine or tryptophan. The D gene is left open where the match is weak. Clone size appears in some rows only: once, few, many, or a class for an expanded clone.

>TRBV7-3|TRBJ1-2|-|-
TGTGCCAGCAGCCCGCACAGGGATAACTATGGCTACACCTTC
CASSPHRDNYGYTF
>TRBV6-2/TRBV6-3|TRBJ2-5|TRBD2|-
TGTGCCAGCAGTACCCCCTCCGGGACTAGCGGTGGAGGGAAGACCCAGTACTTC
CASSTPSGTSGGGKTQYF
>TRBV11-2|TRBJ2-7|-|-
TGTGCCAGCAGCCACGACGGGGGTCCCTACGAGCAGTACTTC
CASSHDGGPYEQYF
>TRBV7-9|TRBJ2-7|-|-
TGTGCCAGCAGCTTAGCGCTAAAAGACTACGAGCAGTACTTC
CASSLALKDYEQYF
>TRBV4-3|TRBJ2-7|-|once
TGCGCCAGCAGCCAAGAGGTAGCGGTGGGCCCCTACGAGCAGTACTTC
CASSQEVAVGPYEQYF
>TRBV3-1/TRBV3-2|TRBJ2-2|-|-
TGTGCCAGCAGCCAATGCGGGGGCGCAGCGAACACCGGGGAGCTGTTTTTT
CASSQCGGAANTGELFF
>TRBV29-1|TRBJ2-5|-|-
TGCAGCGGTTGGGGGCGCGGAGAGACCCAGTACTTC
CSGWGRGETQYF
>TRBV9|TRBJ2-1|TRBD1|few
TGTGCCAGCAGCGCAACCGGGACAGGGCTTGAGCAGTTCTTC
CASSATGTGLEQFF
>TRBV4-3|TRBJ2-7|TRBD2|once
TGCGCCAGCAGCCGGGGACTAGCGGGGGGGCTGGACGAGCAGTACTTC
CASSRGLAGGLDEQYF
>TRBV12-3/TRBV12-4|TRBJ1-2|-|-
TGTGCCAGCAGTTTGGGCGTAAGGGGTGGCTACACCTTC
CASSLGVRGGYTF
>TRBV5-1|TRBJ1-1|-|-
TGCGCCAGCAGCTTATGGGGTCCCCAAACGAACACTGAAGCTTTCTTT
CASSLWGPQTNTEAFF
>TRBV2|TRBJ2-3|TRBD2|-
TGTGCCAGCATTAGCGGGGGGGAAACAGATACGCAGTATTTT
CASISGGETDTQYF
>TRBV3-1/TRBV3-2|TRBJ2-7|-|-
TGTGCCAGCAGCCAATTAGGGGCGGTTTACGAGCAGTACTTC
CASSQLGAVYEQYF
>TRBV7-2|TRBJ1-4|-|-
TGTGCCAGCAGCTTAGGGAACAGGGTTGGCGAAAAACTGTTTTTT
CASSLGNRVGEKLFF
>TRBV6-2/TRBV6-3|TRBJ2-1|-|-
TGTGCCAGCAGTTACCGGCCTGTCGGGGAGCAGTTCTTC
CASSYRPVGEQFF
>TRBV6-5|TRBJ1-3|TRBD1|-
TGTGCCAGCAGTTTTCTACAGGGGTCTGGAAACACCATATATTTT
CASSFLQGSGNTIYF
>TRBV7-2|TRBJ2-3|-|few
TGTGCCAGCAGCCTTGGACCCACCACAGATACGCAGTATTTT
CASSLGPTTDTQYF
>TRBV12-5|TRBJ2-7|-|-
TGTGCTAGTGGTTCCGGGGGGCCACTGAACGAGCAGTACTTC
CASGSGGPLNEQYF
>TRBV6-5|TRBJ1-3|-|-
TGTGCCAGCAGTTACTCGGGGGGGGCTGGAAACACCATATATTTT
CASSYSGGAGNTIYF
>TRBV19|TRBJ1-1|-|-
TGTGCCAGTAGTATGGGTCCGAACACTGAAGCTTTCTTT
CASSMGPNTEAFF
>TRBV14|TRBJ2-5|TRBD1|-
TGTGCCAGCAGCCAACAGACAGGGGGGGCAGAGACCCAGTACTTC
CASSQQTGGAETQYF
>TRBV15|TRBJ2-5|-|-
TGTGCCACCAGCAGAGATCTCGGTGCGGAGGGTTCTGGGACCCAGTACTTC
CATSRDLGAEGSGTQYF
>TRBV5-1|TRBJ2-5|TRBD1|once
TGCGCCAGCAGCCCGACAGGGGGTGAGACAGAGACCCAGTACTTC
CASSPTGGETETQYF